These 17 T cell receptor beta chains were all obtained from the same sample, sequenced in a study of siplizumab effects on memory and regulatory T cells. Profiling relied on immunoSEQ multiplex PCR, and the TCRdb table lists in-frame clones only, not all of them. The data show 100,000 or so clones, with over 90% seen just once and about 12% held by the top ten. The sequenced material came from non-Treg CD4+ T cells sorted from blood. The receptors come from a human donor in good health.

V and J are TRBV9 and TRBJ2-2; a possible D gene is TRBD2 (7 bases). CDR1 is SGDLS, CDR2 YYNGEE, per germline. The CDR3 covers 18 residues. Between the trimmed V and J ends, which lost 0 bases and 0 bases, there was a span of 15 bases. CDR3 protein: CASSVVGGGRSNTGELFF. The CDR3 nucleotides read TGTGCCAGCAGCGTAGTCGGGGGCGGGAGATCGAACACCGGGGAGCTGTTTTTT.

The chain joins TRBV6-1 to TRBJ2-7, with 10 bases lining up with TRBD1. Germline V lookup: CDR1 MNHNS, CDR2 SASEGT. The V and J ends lost 4 bases and 6 bases, in that order; junction bases with no gene match: 3. The CDR3 spans 13 residues. Written as DNA, the CDR3 is TGTGCCAGCAGTGTCGACAGGGGGCGCGAGCAGTACTTC. Translated, it gives CASSVDRGREQYF.

The chain couples TRBV5-1 to TRBJ2-7, with 8 bases that match TRBD1. The V segment lost 3 bases and the J segment 3 bases; nucleotides outside the gene matches: 14. Germline CDR1 SGHRS, CDR2 YFSETQ. CDR3 length: 17 residues. This CDR3 is CASSWGQEWRDDYEQYF. CDR3 nucleotide sequence: TGCGCCAGCAGCTGGGGACAGGAATGGAGAGACGACTACGAGCAGTACTTC.

The chain links TRBV5-1 to TRBJ2-6, with 8 bases matching TRBD2. V shed 4 bases, J shed 0 bases, and the junction held 0 bases outside the gene matches. Germline CDR1 and CDR2: SGHRS and YFSETQ. The CDR3 length is 15 residues. CDR3 protein: CASSREGSGANVLTF. CDR3 in DNA: TGCGCCAGCAGCCGGGAGGGCTCTGGGGCCAACGTCCTGACTTTC.

A single count supports this clone. The chain uses TRBV19 and TRBJ2-3; 10 bases map to TRBD2. Per germline, CDR1 LNHDA and CDR2 SQIVND (reference sequence). The CDR3 sequence is 15 residues long. Losses at the gene ends were 11 bases for V and 1 base for J; bases not matched to a gene: 9. CDR3 DNA sequence: TGTGCCTCAGCGGGAGGGCCGGAGGGCACAGATACGCAGTATTTT. Protein product: CASAGGPEGTDTQYF.

This clone was seen just once. J is TRBJ2-1 and V is TRBV5-1; 8 bases agree with TRBD2. The CDR3 is made up of 17 amino acids. Germline V gene data show CDR1 as SGHRS and CDR2 as YFSETQ. V lost 1 base, J lost 4 bases, and 10 bases stayed unmatched. CDR3 in DNA: TGCGCCAGCAGCTTGCCCATACTAGCGGAAGCTTACAATGAGCAGTTCTTC. Protein sequence: CASSLPILAEAYNEQFF.

This clone has just one count. J is TRBJ2-5 and V is TRBV11-3, with TRBD2 matching 13 bases. With V trimmed by 7 bases and J by 5 bases, 4 bases remained unmatched. This CDR3 comprises 14 residues. Germline values: CDR1 SGHNT, CDR2 YENEEA. CDR3 nucleotide sequence: TGTGCCAGCACACTAGCGGGAGGGTTTGAGACCCAGTACTTC. Its translation is CASTLAGGFETQYF.

The rearrangement links TRBV11-2 to TRBJ2-7; 9 bases map to TRBD1. CDR1 is SGHAT and CDR2 is FQNNGV in the germline V gene. CDR3 size: 19 residues. The V gene end was trimmed by 5 bases and the J gene end by 2 bases; junction bases not matched to a gene: 19. CDR3 coding DNA: TGTGCCAGCAGCCCCGTTAACAGGGGGCGCTTAGGTTCGGCCTACGAGCAGTACTTC. Translated: CASSPVNRGRLGSAYEQYF. Filled out from reference TRBV11-2 and TRBJ2-7, the complete variable domain reads EAGVAQSPRYKIIEKRQSVAFWCNPISGHATLYWYQQILGQGPKLLIQFQNNGVVDDSQLPKDRFSAERLKGVDSTLKIQPAKLEDSAVYLCASSPVNRGRLGSAYEQYFGPGTRLTVT.

The genes are TRBV29-1 and TRBJ2-6; maybe TRBD1 (5 bases). CDR1 and CDR2 (germline): SQVTM, ANQGSEA. V lost 7 bases and J 2 bases, leaving 9 bases between the germline ends. CDR3 length: 13 amino acids. The CDR3 protein is CSGRVAGANVLTF. The CDR3, as DNA: TGCAGCGGCAGGGTAGCTGGGGCCAACGTCCTGACTTTC.

The sample holds one count of this clone. The chain joins TRBV28 to TRBJ2-7; either TRBD1 or TRBD2 may supply D (5 bases each). The CDR3 sequence is 12 residues long. The ends were cut back, 6 bases at V and 12 bases at J, with 18 bases in the middle. Germline V gene lookup returns CDR1 MDHEN and CDR2 SYDVKM. For the CDR3, the DNA is TGTGCCAGCAGGACTACCAGGGTCGGGTGGTACTTC. It translates to CASRTTRVGWYF.

This clone was seen just once. The chain's CDR3 is CASSLTAYQPQHF. CDR3 DNA: TGTGCCAGCAGTTTAACAGCTTATCAGCCCCAGCATTTT. The gene calls are TRBV28 and TRBJ1-5; D is unclear. The germline CDR1 and CDR2 sequences are MDHEN and SYDVKM. The CDR3 extends over 13 amino acids. Trimming pared 2 bases from V and 5 bases from J, leaving 7 bases between.

The rearrangement links TRBV5-1 to TRBJ2-7, with 9 bases fitting TRBD2. Trimming removed 5 bases from V and 2 bases from J; junction bases left unmatched: 11. Germline CDR1 and CDR2: SGHRS and YFSETQ. CDR3 length: 16 amino acids. The CDR3 protein is CASSLSPGLAPYEQYF. The CDR3 nucleotides are TGCGCCAGCAGTCTATCCCCGGGACTAGCTCCCTACGAGCAGTACTTC.

The V call is TRBV10-3, the J call TRBJ1-2; D unclear. The V gene's germline CDR1 is ENHRY and CDR2 SYGVKD. The V and J ends lost 0 bases and 0 bases respectively, with 8 bases between them. CDR3 size: 15 residues. The CDR3 DNA reads as TGTGCCATCAGTGAGTCTAGGGAGACTAACTATGGCTACACCTTC. Translated, it gives CAISESRETNYGYTF.

DNA for the CDR3: TGTGCCAGCAGTGGGCTTGCAGGCCAAGGCGACTACACCTTC. The encoded protein is CASSGLAGQGDYTF. The V gene is TRBV6-1, the J gene TRBJ1-2, with unresolved D. V was pared by 4 bases and J by 10 bases, with 19 bases between. This CDR3 is built from 14 residues. Per the germline V gene, CDR1 is MNHNS and CDR2 is SASEGT.

V and J are TRBV28 and TRBJ1-2; no clear D gene. Germline CDR1 MDHEN, CDR2 SYDVKM. V lost 6 bases and J lost 4, with 6 bases in between. The CDR3 runs 11 residues. The CDR3: CASSRAYGYTF. The DNA of the CDR3 is TGTGCCAGCAGCCGGGCCTATGGCTACACCTTC.

CDR3 amino acids: CASSRAVLSYEQYF. The CDR3 nucleotides are TGTGCCAGCAGCCGTGCTGTGCTCTCCTACGAGCAGTACTTC. The chain links TRBV28 to TRBJ2-7; D gene ambiguous. Trimming cost V 6 bases and J 0 bases, with 12 bases left between them. CDR3 size: 14 residues. Germline CDR1 is MDHEN and CDR2 is SYDVKM. Supplemented by reference TRBV28 and TRBJ2-7, the full variable domain reads DVKVTQSSRYLVKRTGEKVFLECVQDMDHENMFWYRQDPGLGLRLIYFSYDVKMKEKGDIPEGYSVSREKKERFSLILESASTNQTSMYLCASSRAVLSYEQYFGPGTRLTVT.

CDR3 bases: TGTGCCTGGAGCTACCGGGCCTTAAACTATGGCTACACCTTC. Translating gives CAWSYRALNYGYTF. The chain combines TRBV30 with TRBJ1-2; the D is unclear. CDR1 and CDR2 (germline): GTSNPN, SVGIG (reference sequence). There are 14 residues in the CDR3. Deletions cut 3 bases from V and 2 bases from J, with 13 bases between.